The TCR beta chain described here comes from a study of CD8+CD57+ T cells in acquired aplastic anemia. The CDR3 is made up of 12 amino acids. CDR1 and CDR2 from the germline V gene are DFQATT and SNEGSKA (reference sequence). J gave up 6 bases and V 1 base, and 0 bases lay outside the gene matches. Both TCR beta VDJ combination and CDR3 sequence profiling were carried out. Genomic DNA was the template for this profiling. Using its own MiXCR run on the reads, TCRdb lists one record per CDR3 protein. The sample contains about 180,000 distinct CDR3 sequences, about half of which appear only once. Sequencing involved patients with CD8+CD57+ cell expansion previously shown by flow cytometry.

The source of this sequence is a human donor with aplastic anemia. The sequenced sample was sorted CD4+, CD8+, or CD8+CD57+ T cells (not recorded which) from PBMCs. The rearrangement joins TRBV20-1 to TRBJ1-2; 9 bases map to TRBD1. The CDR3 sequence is CSARGDRDGYTF. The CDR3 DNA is TGCAGTGCTAGAGGGGACAGGGATGGCTACACCTTC.